The entry below describes one T cell receptor (beta chain). This clone has a single count. Its antigen is unknown. No much larger clonotype is one base removed from it; base qualities were not supplied. This sample is drawn from a study of CD8+ T cells in alopecia areata (dated by TCRdb to the late 2010s). Regarding the complete study: Treated patients were enrolled in an open-label pilot trial of oral tofacitinib at 5 to 10 mg twice daily for moderate-to-severe alopecia areata. Patients on tofacitinib were biopsied at baseline and after 4 and 24 weeks of treatment, and several of the patients also had a later scalp biopsy. The RNA source kit depended on sample type: the PAXgene miRNA kit for fixed scalp, the miRNeasy kit for PBMCs, and the RNeasy kit for mouse skin. Clonality in the scalp was compared among normal scalp (n=4), patchy alopecia areata scalp (n=8), and alopecia totalis/universalis scalp (n=8). TCRbeta CDR3 regions were amplified by immunoSEQ multiplex PCR with 35 Vbeta forward and 13 Jbeta reverse primers. The study used high-throughput TCRbeta sequencing to examine T cell clonal expansion in alopecia areata, in both the C3H/HeJ mouse model and human patients. Scalp tissue and sorted CD4+ and CD8+ peripheral blood T cells from patchy and totalis/universalis alopecia areata patients and from healthy controls were covered by human TCRbeta sequencing. Tofacitinib was administered for 6 to 18 months, and 6 months of follow-up off drug were then conducted to assess delayed response and recurrence. The SALT score, which quantifies the percentage of affected scalp surface area, was used to measure disease severity in treated patients.

Study-wide conclusions, independent of this receptor: Shared TCR sequences between patients were less evident than in mice, which may be partly attributable to HLA diversity in the patient population. Lesional scalp, especially in alopecia totalis/universalis, showed higher clonality and more expanded CD8+ clones than normal scalp, suggesting antigenic drive. Tofacitinib significantly lowered scalp clonality and the number of expanded CD8+ clones among the top 100 scalp clones. Many expanded lesional clones persisted in scalp and blood during tofacitinib treatment, which may partly explain relapse after stopping treatment. Because the treated cohort was small and included a single nonresponder, larger studies are needed to assess links between baseline CD8+ expansion and response. Scalp TCR repertoire analysis is complicated because resident alphabeta T cells in normal human skin are also sequenced, whereas mouse skin is dominated by gammadelta T cells.

Read against the paper, the sample's treatment or condition label means: oral pan-JAK inhibitor, 5-10 mg twice daily. From alopecia areata patients, peripheral blood was collected along with lesional scalp punch biopsies. PBMCs were separated by density centrifugation and stained for CD3, CD4 and CD8, after which CD4+ and CD8+ T cells were sorted on a FACSAria. Library creation used the immunoSEQ multiplex PCR assay. RNA was extracted from all samples and reverse transcribed into cDNA, which served as template for TCR sequencing. First-strand cDNA was synthesized using SuperScript III with a 2:1 mix of oligo-dT and random hexamers. A synthetic immune receptor repertoire was used to assess amplification bias, and residual bias was removed computationally. On the authors' methods: Raw reads were preprocessed to remove errors, and CDR3 was defined by IMGT conventions from the conserved cysteine to phenylalanine. Clonality was calculated as 1 minus Shannon entropy normalized by log2 of the number of productive unique TCRs. CD4 or CD8 identity of scalp clones was inferred by cross-referencing scalp TCRbeta sequences with sorted blood CD4 and CD8 repertoires. TCRdb carries this immuneACCESS record with in-frame sequences only. Its versions omit some clonotypes, under half of them owing to an unresolved V gene in the studies checked, with the rest unexplained. Clonal size and the V and J genes are those of that table, whereas D and trimming came from the DNA. The sample includes about 190,000 clones, with just under 65% observed a single time. The ten most abundant clones make up approximately 1.4% of the sample.

V lost 8 bases and J lost 4 bases; the stretch between them is 18 bases long. Its CDR3 holds 13 amino acids, cysteine through phenylalanine. Only the CDR3 DNA stays, 39 bases, in frame from base 1. CDR1 and CDR2, looked up from the germline V gene (reference sequence), are GTSNPN and SVGIG. The sequenced sample was CD4+ T cells sorted from blood, obtained around week 50, from a patient treated with tofacitinib. In this chain, TRBV30 is recombined with TRBJ2-7; the D gene is possibly TRBD1 or TRBD2, each agreeing over 6 bases. The TCR originated in a human donor with alopecia areata. The nucleotide sequence is given as TGTGCCGGAGGGGGTCTTTCCCCTTACGAGCAGTACTTC. This translates into CAGGGLSPYEQYF.